These 5 T cell receptor beta chains were all obtained from the same sample, sequenced in a study of spatial heterogeneity in lung cancer. The time point is: sample taken at primary tumor resection. MiXCR was run by TCRdb on the 5' RACE reads, yielding one entry per CDR3 protein. The repertoire holds around 92,000 distinct CDR3 sequences, with about an eighth as singletons. Sequencing used PBMCs, obtained at surgery. The origin of the receptors is a male donor with early-stage non-small cell lung cancer.

This clonotype has only a few counts. The chain employs TRBV7-3 and TRBJ1-5, with D unresolved. V lost 2 bases and J lost 6, with 8 bases in between. This CDR3 contains 13 residues. Germline V gene lookup returns CDR1 SGHTA and CDR2 FQGTGA. The CDR3 spells CASSLLHGQPQHF. Written as DNA, the CDR3 is TGTGCCAGCAGCTTATTACACGGTCAGCCCCAGCATTTT.

This clonotype has a count of ten or more. The chain has TRBV25-1 and TRBJ2-2; no firm D call. The CDR3 sequence is 12 residues long. The germline V and J ends were trimmed by 3 bases and 1 base, with 0 bases remaining between them. Germline-derived CDR1 and CDR2 are MGHDK and SYGVNS. The CDR3 loop is CASSENTGELFF. The DNA of the CDR3 is TGTGCCAGCAGTGAGAACACCGGGGAGCTGTTTTTT.

This clonotype occurred a few times. The V gene is TRBV18, the J gene TRBJ2-1; TRBD2 matches at 13 bases. CDR1 is KGHSH, CDR2 LQKENI, per germline. CDR3 length: 20 residues. After removal of 6 bases from V and 0 bases from J, the junction contained 14 bases not matched to a gene. The CDR3 protein is CASSPATSGRASSSYNEQFF. CDR3 nucleotide sequence: TGTGCCAGCTCCCCTGCTACTAGCGGGAGGGCCAGTAGCTCCTACAATGAGCAGTTCTTC.

The chain has TRBV20-1 and TRBJ2-3; 9 nucleotides line up with TRBD2. CDR1 is DFQATT and CDR2 is SNEGSKA in the germline V gene (reference sequence). The V segment lost 0 bases and the J segment 3 bases; nucleotides outside the gene matches: 10. This CDR3 comprises 17 residues. The CDR3 nucleotides read TGCAGTGCTAGAGATCTGCGGGGAGCGGGGGGAACAGATACGCAGTATTTT. The encoded protein is CSARDLRGAGGTDTQYF.

This clonotype was seen more than once but under ten times. The rearrangement uses TRBV5-8 and TRBJ2-7; D is perhaps TRBD1 (6 bases). The CDR3 extends over 15 amino acids. CDR1 SGHTS and CDR2 YDEGEE come from the germline V gene. The V end was cut by 0 bases, the J end by 3 bases, with 13 bases between. In nucleotides, the CDR3 is TGTGCCAGCAGCTTGGACCTAAAACAGGGCTACGAGCAGTACTTC. Encoded protein: CASSLDLKQGYEQYF.